The rows below give T cell receptor beta chains drawn from one sample of a study of blood T cell repertoires in COVID-19. TCRdb's copy holds only in-frame clones and misses some; the assay was immunoSEQ multiplex PCR. Seen here are 200,000 to 300,000 clones, roughly 86% observed once, and the top ten hold about 1.6%. Sequences were obtained from peripheral blood. The receptor set was obtained from a woman aged 55-70 years who had recovered from COVID-19. Both conserved end residues are part of each CDR3. Fields, in order: V gene, J gene, CDR3 protein.

v_call: TRBV7-2
j_call: TRBJ1-3
cdr3_aa: CASSPDRVAGNTIYF

v_call: TRBV29-1
j_call: TRBJ2-3
cdr3_aa: CSVRLAGASHTDTQYF

v_call: TRBV7-3
j_call: TRBJ2-2
cdr3_aa: CASSLSMNTGELFF

v_call: TRBV4-3
j_call: TRBJ2-3
cdr3_aa: CASSRSYQGRDTQYF

v_call: TRBV6-5
j_call: TRBJ2-7
cdr3_aa: CASSPAGGLYEQYF

v_call: TRBV19
j_call: TRBJ1-4
cdr3_aa: CASSPRQGSGEKLFF

v_call: TRBV5-1
j_call: TRBJ1-6
cdr3_aa: CASSLGQTGGSPLHF

v_call: TRBV6-6
j_call: TRBJ1-1
cdr3_aa: CASSYSTQGVDTEAFF

v_call: TRBV3-1/TRBV3-2
j_call: TRBJ2-7
cdr3_aa: CASSQGTGYSYEQYF

v_call: TRBV2
j_call: TRBJ1-6
cdr3_aa: CASSLYLITGSYNSPLHF

v_call: TRBV6-1
j_call: TRBJ1-5
cdr3_aa: CASSELRGQPQHF

v_call: TRBV21-1
j_call: TRBJ2-5
cdr3_aa: CASSHRTHIDRGAKETQYF

v_call: TRBV19
j_call: TRBJ1-5
cdr3_aa: CVPLRDRVTQPQHF

v_call: TRBV5-1
j_call: TRBJ1-2
cdr3_aa: CASSSGGSANYGYTF

v_call: TRBV4-2
j_call: TRBJ2-3
cdr3_aa: CASSQDWAGISDTQYF

v_call: TRBV3-1/TRBV3-2
j_call: TRBJ2-3
cdr3_aa: CASSHTYLGGTQYF

v_call: TRBV4-3
j_call: TRBJ1-1
cdr3_aa: CASSQRDRGDLSNTEAFF

v_call: TRBV3-1/TRBV3-2
j_call: TRBJ1-1
cdr3_aa: CASSTGTGGEAFF

v_call: TRBV5-1
j_call: TRBJ1-2
cdr3_aa: CASSIGQVNYGYTF

v_call: TRBV12-3/TRBV12-4
j_call: TRBJ1-2
cdr3_aa: CASSLMGAYTF

v_call: TRBV14
j_call: TRBJ1-1
cdr3_aa: CASSQRQGASEAFF

v_call: TRBV5-1
j_call: TRBJ2-7
cdr3_aa: CASSKDRAYEQYF

v_call: TRBV14
j_call: TRBJ2-2
cdr3_aa: CASSQGPPETGELFF

v_call: TRBV21-1
j_call: TRBJ2-3
cdr3_aa: CASSKNVPLSTDTQYF

v_call: TRBV7-2
j_call: TRBJ1-2
cdr3_aa: CASSTASPNYGYTF

v_call: TRBV7-9
j_call: TRBJ1-2
cdr3_aa: CASSSSGTDGYTF

v_call: TRBV5-5
j_call: TRBJ1-5
cdr3_aa: CASSLAAGQLNQPQHF

v_call: TRBV5-1
j_call: TRBJ2-4
cdr3_aa: CASSLGAGMDIQYF

v_call: TRBV25-1
j_call: TRBJ2-3
cdr3_aa: CASSLAGGLADTQYF

v_call: TRBV11-3
j_call: TRBJ2-2
cdr3_aa: CASSFQYTGELFF

v_call: TRBV4-2
j_call: TRBJ2-1
cdr3_aa: CASKVELVSHNEQFF

v_call: TRBV6-1
j_call: TRBJ1-2
cdr3_aa: CASSDMPGVVYGYTF

v_call: TRBV7-6
j_call: TRBJ1-5
cdr3_aa: CASSLSPGGGQPQHF

v_call: TRBV4-1
j_call: TRBJ2-2
cdr3_aa: CASSLLSTGIGELFF

v_call: TRBV6-5
j_call: TRBJ1-2
cdr3_aa: CASSYSDRANYGYTF

v_call: TRBV10-3
j_call: TRBJ2-6
cdr3_aa: CAIRGDRARATGANVLTF

v_call: TRBV5-6
j_call: TRBJ1-5
cdr3_aa: CASSLAGFENQPQHF

v_call: TRBV28
j_call: TRBJ2-5
cdr3_aa: CASSEGWGQGETQYF

v_call: TRBV7-9
j_call: TRBJ1-2
cdr3_aa: CASNREEEGYTF

v_call: TRBV20-1
j_call: TRBJ1-1
cdr3_aa: CSASRVSEAFF

v_call: TRBV7-3
j_call: TRBJ2-4
cdr3_aa: CASSSPRGAKNIQYF

v_call: TRBV6-1
j_call: TRBJ1-4
cdr3_aa: CASSDTGGQNEKLFF

v_call: TRBV5-6
j_call: TRBJ1-5
cdr3_aa: CASSLTRIGNQPQHF

v_call: TRBV28
j_call: TRBJ2-7
cdr3_aa: CASSFQGLRTYEQYF

v_call: TRBV5-4
j_call: TRBJ1-2
cdr3_aa: CASSEGGADRPYGYTF

v_call: TRBV7-3
j_call: TRBJ1-2
cdr3_aa: CASSPAGGLGGYTF

v_call: TRBV19
j_call: TRBJ2-7
cdr3_aa: CASSPWTGGDEQYF

v_call: TRBV3-1/TRBV3-2
j_call: TRBJ2-7
cdr3_aa: CASSRQNYEQYF

v_call: TRBV4-2
j_call: TRBJ2-3
cdr3_aa: CASSQPQLAGGPGDTQYF

v_call: TRBV24-1
j_call: TRBJ1-1
cdr3_aa: CATSDLLDTEAFF

v_call: TRBV6-4
j_call: TRBJ2-3
cdr3_aa: CASSSGVWDTQYF

v_call: TRBV19
j_call: TRBJ2-7
cdr3_aa: CASSRGLQEQYF

v_call: TRBV4-1
j_call: TRBJ1-4
cdr3_aa: CASSQGLYGGGPEKLFF

v_call: TRBV5-5
j_call: TRBJ2-5
cdr3_aa: CASTILQGALGTQYF

v_call: TRBV7-9
j_call: TRBJ1-1
cdr3_aa: CASSSPTGVNTEAFF

v_call: TRBV6-5
j_call: TRBJ1-6
cdr3_aa: CASTVQGDSPLHF

v_call: TRBV7-8
j_call: TRBJ2-7
cdr3_aa: CASSPRGLRTPSYEQYF